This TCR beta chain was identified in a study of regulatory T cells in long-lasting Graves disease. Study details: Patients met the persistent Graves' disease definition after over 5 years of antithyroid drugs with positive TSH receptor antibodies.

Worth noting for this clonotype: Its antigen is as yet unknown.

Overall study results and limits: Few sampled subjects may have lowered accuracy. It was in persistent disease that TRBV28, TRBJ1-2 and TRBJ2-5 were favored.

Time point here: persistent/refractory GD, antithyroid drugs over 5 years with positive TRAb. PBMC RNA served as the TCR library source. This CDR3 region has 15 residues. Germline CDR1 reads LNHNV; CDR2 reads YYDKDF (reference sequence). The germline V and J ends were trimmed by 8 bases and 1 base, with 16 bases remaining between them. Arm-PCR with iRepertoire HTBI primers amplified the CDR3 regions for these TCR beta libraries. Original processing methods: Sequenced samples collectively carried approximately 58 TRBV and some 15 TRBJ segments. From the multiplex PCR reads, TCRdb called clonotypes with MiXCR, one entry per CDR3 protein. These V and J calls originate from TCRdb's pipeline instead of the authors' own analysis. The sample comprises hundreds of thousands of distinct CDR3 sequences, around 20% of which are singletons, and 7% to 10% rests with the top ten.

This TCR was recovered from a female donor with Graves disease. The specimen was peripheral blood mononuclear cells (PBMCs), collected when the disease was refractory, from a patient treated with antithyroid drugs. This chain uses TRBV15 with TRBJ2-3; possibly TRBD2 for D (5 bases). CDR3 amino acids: CATSWTAPGTDTQYF. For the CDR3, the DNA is TGTGCCACCTCCTGGACTGCCCCAGGCACAGATACGCAGTATTTT.